The 10 T cell receptor beta chains below were found in one sample sequenced in a study of CD8+CD57+ T cells in acquired aplastic anemia (dated by TCRdb to the late 2010s). The instrument was an Illumina HiSeq 2000. Genomic DNA served as template for TCR beta VDJ combination and CDR3 sequence profiling. TCRdb reanalyzed the raw reads on its own, using fastp at Q25 for trimming and MiXCR for clone calling, and kept in-frame beta chains. Rows matching on CDR3 protein sequence are summarized as one entry with the most common DNA and genes. Present in this sample are approximately 380,000 distinct CDR3 sequences, about 70% of which were seen just once. The top ten clones comprise more than 3.5% of the sample. Sequenced material: sorted CD4+, CD8+, or CD8+CD57+ T cells (not recorded which) from PBMCs. These receptors all come from a human donor in good health, serving as a control.

This chain joins TRBV24-1 and TRBJ1-2; D gene unclear. CDR1 and CDR2 (germline): KGHDR, SFDVKD. V was pared by 4 bases and J by 3 bases, with 14 bases between. There are 15 residues in the CDR3. In nucleotides, the CDR3 is TGTGCCACCAGTGACATCCGGGGTGGGGACTATGGCTACACCTTC. It specifies CATSDIRGGDYGYTF.

This clonotype was observed at least ten times. V gene TRBV6-4 combines with J gene TRBJ2-6, with 12 nucleotides matching TRBD1. Germline V gives CDR1 MRHNA, CDR2 SNTAGT. The CDR3 sequence is 19 residues long. V lost 6 bases to trimming and J lost 2 bases; unmatched junction nucleotides: 11. CDR3 nucleotide sequence: TGTGCCAGCAGACCGAAGGGACAGGGGGCGGACGCTGGGGCCAACGTCCTGACTTTC. Protein product: CASRPKGQGADAGANVLTF.

This clonotype was seen at least ten times. The chain joins TRBV10-2 to TRBJ1-1, with 12 bases lining up with TRBD1. The length of the CDR3 is 17 residues. Germline V gives CDR1 WSHSY, CDR2 SAAADI. Losses at the gene ends were 0 bases for V and 5 bases for J; bases not matched to a gene: 7. The CDR3, as DNA: TGCGCCAGCAGTGAGTCCGGGACAGGGGGCCCGGGGACTGAAGCTTTCTTT. This encodes CASSESGTGGPGTEAFF.

Comment on this clonotype: The junction and the germline gene differ at one end; a read error may be behind it. The genes are TRBV15 and TRBJ2-7; D might be TRBD2 (6 bases). The CDR3 runs to 15 residues. Germline V gene lookup returns CDR1 LNHNV and CDR2 YYDKDF (reference sequence). The CDR3 loop is CASSSHGGLNYEQHF. In DNA, the CDR3 is TGTGCCAGCAGCTCACACGGAGGGCTGAACTACGAGCAGCACTTC.

This clonotype has more than one count but fewer than ten. The CDR3 DNA reads TGTGCCAGCAGTGGGGGGGGGGAGCAGTACTTC. As protein: CASSGGGEQYF. V is TRBV25-1 and J is TRBJ2-7, with 7 positions matching TRBD2. Germline values: CDR1 MGHDK, CDR2 SYGVNS. The CDR3 consists of 11 residues. V was pared by 4 bases and J by 7 bases, with 1 base of the junction left unmatched.

The chain recombines TRBV5-4 with TRBJ1-2; 7 nucleotides match TRBD1. V trimming: 9 bases; J trimming: 0 bases; junction bases outside the gene matches: 5. The CDR3 is 13 residues long. The V gene's germline CDR1 is SGHNT and CDR2 YYREEE (reference sequence). The CDR3 sequence: CATRTGANYGYTF. The CDR3 nucleotides read TGTGCCACCAGGACAGGAGCTAACTATGGCTACACCTTC.

This clonotype was seen once. This chain uses TRBV9 with TRBJ2-7; perhaps TRBD1 as D (6 bases). The CDR3 is 16 residues long. The V end was cut by 0 bases, the J end by 0 bases, with 13 bases between. From germline, CDR1 is SGDLS and CDR2 YYNGEE. CDR3 DNA sequence: TGTGCCAGCAGCGTAGAGGTGGGGGACAACTCCTACGAGCAGTACTTC. Amino acid sequence: CASSVEVGDNSYEQYF.

Points on this clonotype: The junction does not match germline at one end; this may be a read error. The V call is TRBV29-1, the J call TRBJ1-2, with D possibly being TRBD1 (6 bases). The V gene's germline CDR1 is SQVTM and CDR2 ANQGSEA. CDR3 length: 13 amino acids. The CDR3 reads CSVVAGADYGYIF. Here the CDR3 DNA reads TGCAGCGTCGTCGCAGGGGCGGACTATGGGTACATCTTC.

About this clonotype: The junction does not match germline at one end; this may be a read error. The chain links TRBV7-8 to TRBJ2-5; TRBD2 aligns across 7 bases. In germline, CDR1 is SGHVS, CDR2 FQNEAQ. The CDR3 contains 13 residues. Here the CDR3 DNA reads TGTGCCAGCAGGTGGGGGGGAGAAGAGACTCAGTACTTC. Amino acid sequence: CASRWGGEETQYF.

In its sample, this clonotype was seen many times. The rearrangement links TRBV6-6 to TRBJ1-2, with 9 bases lining up with TRBD1. Trimming removed 0 bases from V and 2 bases from J; junction bases left unmatched: 7. CDR3 length: 17 residues. The germline V gene encodes CDR1 MNHNY and CDR2 SVGAGI (reference sequence). CDR3 region: CASSYSDRGDLNYGYTF. CDR3 bases: TGTGCCAGCAGTTACTCGGACAGGGGTGATTTGAACTATGGCTACACCTTC.